This T cell receptor (beta chain) emerged from a study of T cell repertoires in cytomegalovirus infection. Study-level information: Researchers turned to recently identified HLA-C-restricted CMV epitopes as well as well-studied HLA-B-restricted ones. In public TCR beta signatures, there were indications of both CMV infection and matching HLA type.

General study points: The ex vivo response was dominated by HLA-C-restricted CMV-specific TCR beta clonotypes. Cumulative frequency of public TCR beta families picked out carriers of CMV plus the relevant HLA.

The CDR3 sequence is 13 residues long. The ends were cut back, 7 bases at V and 4 bases at J, with 13 bases in the middle. MiXCR was run by TCRdb on the reads, yielding one entry per CDR3 protein. Among some 500,000 distinct CDR3 sequences listed, over 35% were seen once. Comment on this clonotype: Its antigen remains unidentified.

The specimen comprised cultured PBMCs, sampled from culture after CMV antigen stimulation. This chain uses TRBV12-3 or TRBV12-4 with TRBJ2-5; maybe TRBD2 (5 bases). The receptor's source is a human donor in good health (CMV status not recorded). Some clones in this sample may be carry-over from other donors' samples. CDR3 sequence reads: CASTLASTETQYF. DNA of the CDR3: TGTGCCAGCACCCTAGCTTCTACAGAGACCCAGTACTTC.